The 3 T cell receptor beta chains below all came from one sample that was sequenced in a study of immune cell composition in non-small cell lung cancer. Method: immunoSEQ multiplex PCR; TCRdb's copy keeps in-frame clones and lacks some. The profile shows 2,900 or so clones, around three quarters of them singletons. The sequencing sample was made of lung tumor tissue. The receptors originated from a human donor with non-small cell lung cancer.

The V and J genes are TRBV20-1 and TRBJ2-5; TRBD2 is a possible D gene (6 bases). The ends were cut back, 6 bases at V and 5 bases at J, with 7 bases in the middle. The CDR3 contains 10 residues. The V gene's germline CDR1 is DFQATT and CDR2 SNEGSKA (reference sequence). The CDR3 DNA follows: TGCAGTGCGGAGGGTGAGACCCAGTACTTC. It encodes CSAEGETQYF.

V usage is TRBV6-5 and J usage is TRBJ1-4; TRBD1 is a possible D gene (6 bases). Germline values: CDR1 MNHEY, CDR2 SVGAGI. The V and J ends lost 6 bases and 14 bases respectively, with 19 bases between them. This CDR3 is built from 13 residues. This chain's CDR3 is CASSPFGGPGLFF. As DNA, the CDR3 is TGTGCCAGCAGCCCGTTCGGGGGGCCCGGGCTGTTTTTT.

J is TRBJ2-3 and V is TRBV5-8; D remains ambiguous. Germline V CDR1 and CDR2: SGHTS, YDEGEE. Trimming removed 4 bases at V and 3 bases at J, with 9 bases between. This CDR3 comprises 13 residues. The CDR3, as DNA: TGTGCCAGCAGCCTGACTCATACAGATACGCAGTATTTT. Protein: CASSLTHTDTQYF.